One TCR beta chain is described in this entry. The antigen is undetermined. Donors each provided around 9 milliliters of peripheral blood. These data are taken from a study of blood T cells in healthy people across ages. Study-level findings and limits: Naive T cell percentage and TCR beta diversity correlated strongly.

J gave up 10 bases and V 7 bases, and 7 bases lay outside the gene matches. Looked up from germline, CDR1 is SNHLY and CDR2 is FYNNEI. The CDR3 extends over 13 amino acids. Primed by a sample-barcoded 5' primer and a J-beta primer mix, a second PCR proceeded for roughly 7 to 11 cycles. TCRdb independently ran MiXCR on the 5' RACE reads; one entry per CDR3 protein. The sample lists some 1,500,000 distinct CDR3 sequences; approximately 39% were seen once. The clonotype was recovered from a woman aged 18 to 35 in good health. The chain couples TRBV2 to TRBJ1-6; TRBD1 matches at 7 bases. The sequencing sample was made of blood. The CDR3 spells CASTGQEGSPLHF. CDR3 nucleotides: TGTGCCAGCACCGGACAGGAGGGCTCACCCCTCCACTTT.